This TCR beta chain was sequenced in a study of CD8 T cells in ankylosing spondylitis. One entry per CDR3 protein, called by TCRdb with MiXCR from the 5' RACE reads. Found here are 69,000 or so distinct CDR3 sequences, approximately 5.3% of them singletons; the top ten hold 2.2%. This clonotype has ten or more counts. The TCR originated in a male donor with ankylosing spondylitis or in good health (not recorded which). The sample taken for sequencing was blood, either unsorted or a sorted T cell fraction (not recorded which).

The CDR3 is CAADRPRGRQSGELFF. CDR3 nucleotides: TGTGCCGCAGACCGCCCCAGGGGGCGGCAATCCGGGGAGCTGTTTTTT. The V and J genes are TRBV30 and TRBJ2-2, with 8 bases identical to TRBD1. The CDR3 is made up of 16 amino acids. V was pared by 8 bases and J by 6 bases, with 17 bases of the junction left unmatched. Germline loops: CDR1 GTSNPN, CDR2 SVGIG (reference sequence).